Presented here are 17 T cell receptor beta chains from one specimen sequenced in a study of T cell repertoires in cytomegalovirus infection. Antigen specificity for these receptors is unknown. A single record per CDR3 protein comes from TCRdb applying MiXCR to the reads. Here the sample spans some 130,000 distinct CDR3 sequences, roughly 25% being singletons. The sequenced material came from PBMCs, sequenced either directly or after in vitro stimulation (not recorded which). These TCRs come from a human donor in good health (CMV status not recorded). Some clones in this sample may be carry-over from other donors' samples.

This clonotype was seen repeatedly, ten times or more. The rearrangement uses TRBV4-1 and TRBJ1-3, with D possibly being TRBD1 (6 bases). Germline lookup yields CDR1 MGHRA and CDR2 YSYEKL. Trimming left V 6 bases short and J 2 bases short, with 11 bases between. This CDR3 has 14 residues. The CDR3 sequence: CASRTRGTGNTIYF. The CDR3 bases are TGCGCCAGCAGAACCAGGGGTACTGGAAACACCATATATTTT.

The chain combines TRBV7-8 with TRBJ2-4, with D perhaps matching TRBD2 (6 bases). The CDR3 runs to 14 residues. V was clipped by 2 bases and J by 8 bases, with 13 bases between them. The V gene's germline CDR1 is SGHVS and CDR2 FQNEAQ. CDR3 sequence reads: CASSLSSGGDIQYF. CDR3 nucleotides: TGTGCCAGCAGCTTATCTTCCGGGGGTGACATTCAGTACTTC. The full variable domain, completed using reference TRBV7-8 and TRBJ2-4, is GAGVSQSPRYKVAKRGQDVALRCDPISGHVSLFWYQQALGQGPEFLTYFQNEAQLDKSGLPSDRFFAERPEGSVSTLKIQRTQQEDSAVYLCASSLSSGGDIQYFGAGTRLSVL.

The chain combines TRBV25-1 with TRBJ2-1; 8 nucleotides align to TRBD2. This CDR3 spans 15 amino acids. CDR1 is MGHDK and CDR2 is SYGVNS in the germline V gene. J lost 7 bases, V lost 0 bases, and 5 bases had no gene match. CDR3 DNA sequence: TGTGCCAGCAGTGAATATGGCGGGAGGATAAATGAGCAGTTCTTC. Translating it yields CASSEYGGRINEQFF.

The chain employs TRBV28 and TRBJ2-2, with D hard to call. Germline values: CDR1 MDHEN, CDR2 SYDVKM. V lost 7 bases to trimming and J lost 7 bases, with 19 bases between them. There are 15 residues in the CDR3. This chain's CDR3 is CASIRHSSWVGELFF. CDR3 DNA sequence: TGTGCCAGCATCCGTCATTCAAGCTGGGTCGGGGAGCTGTTTTTT. The whole variable domain, remainder taken from reference TRBV28 and TRBJ2-2, is DVKVTQSSRYLVKRTGEKVFLECVQDMDHENMFWYRQDPGLGLRLIYFSYDVKMKEKGDIPEGYSVSREKKERFSLILESASTNQTSMYLCASIRHSSWVGELFFGEGSRLTVL.

This clonotype was detected only a few times. The gene calls are TRBV4-3 and TRBJ2-1; a weak D match, TRBD2 (5 bases). Germline loops: CDR1 LGHNA, CDR2 YSLEER. This CDR3 is built from 15 residues. Trimming took off 5 bases at V and 2 bases at J, with 13 bases between the two ends. CDR3 nucleotides: TGCGCCAGCAGCGTCCGCCCCGGGGCCTACAATGAGCAGTTCTTC. Its translation: CASSVRPGAYNEQFF.

The chain couples TRBV2 to TRBJ2-7; TRBD2 matches at 13 bases. V lost 0 bases to trimming and J lost 6 bases; unmatched junction nucleotides: 8. The V gene's germline CDR1 is SNHLY and CDR2 FYNNEI. CDR3 size: 17 residues. CDR3 protein: CASSEAVGLAGEGEQYF. The CDR3 nucleotides read TGTGCCAGCAGTGAAGCGGTAGGACTAGCGGGAGAGGGCGAGCAGTACTTC.

This chain uses TRBV27 with TRBJ2-1; possibly TRBD1 for D (6 bases). Trimming stripped 5 bases from V and 7 bases from J, with 12 bases between. The CDR3 is 13 residues long. Germline lookup yields CDR1 MNHEY and CDR2 SMNVEV (reference sequence). Written as DNA, the CDR3 is TGTGCCAGCAGTGTGCAGGGGATAAATGAGCAGTTCTTC. Translation gives CASSVQGINEQFF.

This clonotype showed up many times. The chain has TRBV7-6 and TRBJ2-3; the D is unclear. In germline, CDR1 is SGHVS, CDR2 FNYEAQ. The length of the CDR3 is 13 residues. Trimming cost V 5 bases and J 4 bases, with 10 bases left between them. As DNA, the CDR3 is TGTGCCAGCAGCCCGAGCTCGGCAGATACGCAGTATTTT. It specifies CASSPSSADTQYF.

At least ten counts were recorded for this clonotype. This chain uses TRBV7-2 with TRBJ2-3, with D unresolved. Trimming took 5 bases from V and 1 from J, leaving 10 bases between them. The germline CDR1 and CDR2 sequences are SGHTA and FQGNSA. This CDR3 contains 14 residues. CDR3: CASSPGPGTDTQYF. Here the CDR3 DNA reads TGTGCCAGCAGCCCGGGTCCAGGCACAGATACGCAGTATTTT.

This chain links TRBV7-2 with TRBJ1-5, with a possible D match to TRBD1 (6 bases). Germline V gene data show CDR1 as SGHTA and CDR2 as FQGNSA. This CDR3 has 16 residues. Trimming stripped 5 bases from V and 3 bases from J, with 17 bases between. CDR3 residues: CASSTRGGAFNQPQHF. The CDR3 nucleotides read TGTGCCAGCAGCACCCGAGGGGGGGCGTTCAATCAGCCCCAGCATTTT.

V is TRBV5-6 and J is TRBJ1-5, with 8 bases aligning to TRBD1. Trimming cost V 4 bases and J 4 bases; bases outside gene matches: 7. The CDR3 extends over 15 amino acids. The V gene's germline CDR1 is SGHDT and CDR2 YYEEEE. CDR3 residues: CASSHQGAPNQPQHF. The CDR3 region has the DNA TGTGCCAGCAGCCATCAGGGGGCTCCTAATCAGCCCCAGCATTTT.

The CDR3, as DNA: TGTGCCAGCAGTCCTGGGACACTCCATGGCTACACCTTC. Protein product: CASSPGTLHGYTF. The J gene is TRBJ1-2, the V gene TRBV27; maybe TRBD1 (6 bases). CDR3 size: 13 residues. V lost 5 bases to trimming and J lost 6 bases, with 13 bases between them. Germline V gene lookup returns CDR1 MNHEY and CDR2 SMNVEV (reference sequence).

This rearrangement joins TRBV6-1 to TRBJ2-3, with D unresolved. The CDR3 runs to 13 residues. CDR1 MNHNS and CDR2 SASEGT come from the germline V gene. Trimming pared 8 bases from V and 2 bases from J, leaving 11 bases between. The DNA of the CDR3 is TGTGCCAGCGGGGAACAGATCACAGATACGCAGTATTTT. Residues: CASGEQITDTQYF.

This clonotype has a handful of counts. The chain joins TRBV5-4 to TRBJ2-3; 13 nucleotides align to TRBD2. V gave up 4 bases and J gave up 3 bases; unmatched junction bases: 8. CDR3 length equals 17 residues. CDR1 and CDR2 from the germline V gene are SGHNT and YYREEE (reference sequence). The CDR3 is CASSIGLAGEVTDTQYF. CDR3 nucleotide sequence: TGTGCCAGCAGCATAGGACTAGCGGGAGAGGTAACAGATACGCAGTATTTT.

This rearrangement joins TRBV15 to TRBJ2-2, with 8 bases that match TRBD1. V shed 5 bases, J shed 6 bases, and the junction held 11 bases outside the gene matches. The CDR3 is made up of 16 amino acids. Germline-derived CDR1 and CDR2 are LNHNV and YYDKDF (reference sequence). CDR3 sequence (DNA): TGTGCCACCAGCCCTCGGACAGGGACGCTGCCCGGGGAGCTGTTTTTT. This gives the protein CATSPRTGTLPGELFF.

This clonotype was counted at least ten times. This chain uses TRBV6-2 or TRBV6-3 with TRBJ2-1, with TRBD2 identical over 10 bases. CDR1 is MNHEY and CDR2 is SVGEGT in the germline V gene. The CDR3 spans 18 residues. V trimming: 0 bases; J trimming: 2 bases; junction bases outside the gene matches: 7. The CDR3 nucleotides are TGTGCCAGCAGTTACTCGGCTAGCGGGAGCCCTACCTACAATGAGCAGTTCTTC. Translation: CASSYSASGSPTYNEQFF.

The V call is TRBV28, the J call TRBJ2-1; D is possibly TRBD2 (6 bases). The CDR3 has 13 amino acids. CDR1 is MDHEN and CDR2 is SYDVKM in the germline V gene. V gave up 10 bases and J gave up 5 bases, with 15 bases separating them. DNA of the CDR3: TGTGCCACCCTTGAGCGGGCAAACAATGAGCAGTTCTTC. Encoded protein: CATLERANNEQFF. The variable domain in full, completed from reference TRBV28 and TRBJ2-1, reads DVKVTQSSRYLVKRTGEKVFLECVQDMDHENMFWYRQDPGLGLRLIYFSYDVKMKEKGDIPEGYSVSREKKERFSLILESASTNQTSMYLCATLERANNEQFFGPGTRLTVL.